This T cell receptor beta chain was captured by sequencing in a study of spatial heterogeneity in lung cancer. Whole-study context: Consistent detection of more beta-chain than alpha-chain sequences was observed.

As to this clonotype: With the library built for alpha chains, this beta chain is off target and its frequency is not meaningful.

TCRdb independently ran MiXCR on the 5' RACE reads; one entry per CDR3 protein. The sample has approximately 2,000 distinct CDR3 sequences, 9% to 15% seen once. Germline V gives CDR1 SGHTS, CDR2 YDEGEE. The CDR3 contains 12 residues. With 4 bases clipped from V and 4 bases from J, the junction kept 2 bases outside the gene matches. Stated time point: sample taken at primary tumor resection. The study sequenced unsorted whole RNA from tumor, nontumor lung or frozen PBMC. The rearrangement uses TRBV5-8 and TRBJ2-7; 7 positions match TRBD1. Sequences were derived from normal lung tissue next to the tumor, sampled at surgery. This clonotype originated in a male donor with early-stage non-small cell lung cancer. The CDR3 loop reads CASSLTGYEQYV. DNA for the CDR3: TGTGCCAGCAGCCTGACAGGGTACGAGCAGTACGTC.